The present entry profiles one T cell receptor (beta chain) with its context. Its antigen is undetermined. This entry is derived from a study of regulatory T cells in long-lasting Graves disease. Study-wide points: Small sample size may have lowered accuracy. Among samples with persistent disease, TRBV28, TRBJ1-2 and TRBJ2-5 were favored.

Described time point: newly diagnosed GD, antithyroid drugs for less than 3 months. TCR sequences were obtained from RNA taken from PBMCs. Investigators prepared the TCR beta libraries by applying iRepertoire HTBI primers and Arm-PCR of CDR3 regions. TCRdb independently ran MiXCR on the multiplex PCR reads; one entry per CDR3 protein. The sample lists around 400,000 distinct CDR3 sequences, 10% to 15% seen once, with 18% in the top ten. V was pared by 4 bases and J by 6 bases, with 8 bases of the junction left unmatched. Germline CDR1 and CDR2: LNHDA and SQIVND (reference sequence). This CDR3 contains 15 residues. These data also formed part of another study, on T cells in Graves' hyperthyroidism and ophthalmopathy. That study reports: Stable Graves' hyperthyroidism denoted no ophthalmopathy progression over 18 months. Most thyroid clonotypes that were expanded above 0.001 also turned up in blood.

Here the sequenced sample was peripheral blood mononuclear cells (PBMCs), taken at new diagnosis, from a patient treated with antithyroid drugs. This rearrangement joins TRBV19 to TRBJ2-7; 11 bases match TRBD2. This receptor was obtained from a woman aged 18-29 years with Graves disease. The CDR3 loop reads CASSTIAGGSLEQYF. The DNA for the CDR3 is TGTGCCAGTAGTACCATAGCGGGAGGGTCCCTCGAGCAGTACTTC.